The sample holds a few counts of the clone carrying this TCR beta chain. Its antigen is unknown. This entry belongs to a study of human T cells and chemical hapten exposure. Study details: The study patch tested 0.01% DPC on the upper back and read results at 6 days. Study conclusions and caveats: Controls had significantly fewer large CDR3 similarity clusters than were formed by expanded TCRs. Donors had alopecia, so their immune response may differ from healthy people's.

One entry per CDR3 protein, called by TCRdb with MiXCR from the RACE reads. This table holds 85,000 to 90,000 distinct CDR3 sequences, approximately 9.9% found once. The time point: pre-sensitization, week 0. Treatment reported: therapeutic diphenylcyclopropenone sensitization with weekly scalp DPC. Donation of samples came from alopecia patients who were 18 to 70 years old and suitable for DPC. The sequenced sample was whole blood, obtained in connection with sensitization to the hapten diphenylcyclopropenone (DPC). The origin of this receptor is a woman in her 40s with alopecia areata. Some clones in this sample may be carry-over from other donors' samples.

The CDR3 nucleotides are TGTGCCACCAGCAGAGATGAGGGTGGTTCACCCCTCCACTTT. Translating it yields CATSRDEGGSPLHF. V is TRBV15 and J is TRBJ1-6; D is unclear. Germline CDR1 LNHNV, CDR2 YYDKDF (reference sequence). V was clipped by 0 bases and J by 9 bases, with 9 bases between them. This CDR3 is built from 14 residues.